This TCR beta chain was profiled in a study of blood T cell repertoires in COVID-19. The overall study: Both acute and convalescent COVID-19 samples were obtained from the United States, Italy and Spain. PBMCs, B-cell-depleted T cells, or T cells provided the cDNA or gDNA that made up the material.

Authors' processing steps: Estimates of nucleated cell counts were drawn from the amplification of reference gene primers. Here immunoSEQ multiplex PCR was the method, and the copy in TCRdb shows in-frame clones only, minus some. The V and J calls and clone size were taken over from that table, and D and trimming were inferred from the DNA. The table lists approximately 190,000 clones, approximately 79% of them singletons. V shed 4 bases, J shed 0 bases, and the junction held 5 bases outside the gene matches. This CDR3 region has 16 residues. Germline CDR1 reads SGHRS; CDR2 reads YFSETQ. V gene TRBV5-1 combines with J gene TRBJ2-3; 10 nucleotides line up with TRBD2. The specimen sequenced was peripheral blood. The source of this sequence is a man younger than 40 with active or convalescent COVID-19. The CDR3 sequence is CASSELAGYSTDTQYF. The DNA of the CDR3 is TGCGCCAGCAGCGAACTAGCGGGGTATAGCACAGATACGCAGTATTTT.